This T cell receptor (beta chain) comes out of a study of shared T cell receptors in the human thymus. Sequencing used immunoSEQ multiplex PCR; TCRdb keeps in-frame clones, though not all of them. Of roughly 410,000 clones in the sample, over 90% were seen once. The germline V gene has CDR1 MDHEN and CDR2 SYDVKM. The length of the CDR3 is 17 residues. V shed 5 bases and J 4 bases; nucleotides not matched to a gene: 9. The chain employs TRBV28 and TRBJ2-1; 12 bases agree with TRBD2. The specimen sequenced was thymocytes. The clonotype was recovered from a human donor. The chain's CDR3 is CASSPRTSGIGYNEQFF. For the CDR3, the DNA is TGTGCCAGCAGTCCCCGGACTAGCGGGATTGGGTACAATGAGCAGTTCTTC.